Sequencing of this T cell receptor beta chain was carried out in a study of CD8+ T cells in alopecia areata. Overall study context: The study gave treated patients oral tofacitinib at 5 to 10 mg twice daily.

Comments on this clone: The junction departs from germline at one end; a sequencing error may be responsible. The sample carries other DNA sequences with the same CDR3.

The CDR3 is 13 amino acids. CDR1 SQVTM and CDR2 ANQGSEA come from the germline V gene. Stated treatment: oral pan-JAK inhibitor, 5-10 mg twice daily. Reverse transcribed after extraction, RNA yielded cDNA as the sequencing template. Libraries were prepared by immunoSEQ multiplex PCR; TCRdb keeps only in-frame clonotypes and omits some of them. Among over 150,000 clones, around three fifths were seen once, and the ten largest hold approximately 15%. V and J are TRBV29-1 and TRBJ1-1; possible D gene TRBD1, 6 bases. The material sequenced was CD4+ T cells sorted from blood, taken at week 24, from a patient treated with tofacitinib. This sequence originates from a human donor with alopecia areata. The CDR3 DNA is TGCAGCGCCGCCGGGACAAAGAACACCGAAGCTTTCTTT. Translated, it gives CSAAGTKNTEAFF.